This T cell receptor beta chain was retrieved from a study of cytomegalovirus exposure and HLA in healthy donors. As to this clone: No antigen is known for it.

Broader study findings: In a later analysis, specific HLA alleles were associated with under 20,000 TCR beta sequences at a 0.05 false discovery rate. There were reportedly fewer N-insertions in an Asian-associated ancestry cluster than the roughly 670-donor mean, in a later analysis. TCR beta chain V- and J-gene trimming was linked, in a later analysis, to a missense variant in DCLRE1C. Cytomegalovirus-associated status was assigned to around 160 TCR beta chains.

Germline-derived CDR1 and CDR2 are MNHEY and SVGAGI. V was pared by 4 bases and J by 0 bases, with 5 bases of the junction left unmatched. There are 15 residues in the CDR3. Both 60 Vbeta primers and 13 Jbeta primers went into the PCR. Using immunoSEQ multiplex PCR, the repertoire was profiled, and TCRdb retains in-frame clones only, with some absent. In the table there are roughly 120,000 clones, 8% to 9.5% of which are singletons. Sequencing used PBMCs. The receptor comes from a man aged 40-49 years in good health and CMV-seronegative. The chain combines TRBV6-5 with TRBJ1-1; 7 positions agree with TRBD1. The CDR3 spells CASSFGGQMNTEAFF. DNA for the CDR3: TGTGCCAGCAGTTTTGGGGGACAGATGAACACTGAAGCTTTCTTT.